The clone carrying this TCR beta chain was observed at least ten times. Antigen: not known. Sequencing was performed with immunoSEQ multiplex PCR; in TCRdb, only in-frame clones are kept and a portion is missing. The profile shows some 1.1 million clones, about 80% of them singletons. The source of the sample is a study of shared clonotypes between healthy human individuals. Study overall: CD8 memory received one plate per donor, CD8 naive two, CD4 memory three and CD4 naive three. Findings and caveats of the study: Naive CD4 clonotypes were shared across a handful of donors at 4% to 5%. Exclusively blood specimens were collected; tissue repertoires likely differ.

Researchers partitioned CD4+ cells into CD45RA+ naive and CD45RA-negative memory subsets. This TCR came from a man between 18 and 35 years old in good health. Some clones in this sample may be carry-over from other donors' samples. Sequencing was performed on memory CD4+ T cells from PBMCs. Stated subset: CD45RA-negative fraction.

CDR3 sequence: CASRGQGEKLFF. In nucleotides, the CDR3 is TGTGCCAGCAGGGGACAGGGCGAAAAACTGTTTTTT. The chain uses TRBV2 and TRBJ1-4, with 9 positions matching TRBD1. The trim removed 6 bases at V and 8 bases at J, leaving 1 base unmatched. The CDR3 runs to 12 residues. Germline V gene sequence: CDR1 SNHLY, CDR2 FYNNEI.